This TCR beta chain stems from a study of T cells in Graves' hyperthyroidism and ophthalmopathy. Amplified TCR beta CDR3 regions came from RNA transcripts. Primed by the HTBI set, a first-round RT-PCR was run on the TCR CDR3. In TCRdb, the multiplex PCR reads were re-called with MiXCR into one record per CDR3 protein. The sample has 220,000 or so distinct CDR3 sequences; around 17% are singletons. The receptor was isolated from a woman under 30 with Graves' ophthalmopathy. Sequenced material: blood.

CDR3 nucleotides: TGTGCCAGCAGAGTCCAGGGGTCCTATGGCTACACCTTC. It encodes CASRVQGSYGYTF. The V and J genes are TRBV6-1 and TRBJ1-2, with D maybe TRBD1 (6 bases). V gave up 6 bases and J gave up 4 bases, with 12 bases separating them. Germline CDR1 MNHNS, CDR2 SASEGT. The CDR3 is 13 residues long.